The 22 T cell receptor beta chains listed next were all sequenced from one sample in a study of beta chain features in type 1 diabetes. Study-wide results and limits: Across all four CD4+ subsets, people with type 1 diabetes showed modestly shorter TCRB CDR3s.

Expressed TCRB transcripts were sequenced, since all the RNA that had been isolated was reverse transcribed. Libraries were prepared by immunoSEQ multiplex PCR; TCRdb keeps only in-frame clonotypes and omits some of them. In the table there are a few hundred thousand clones, approximately 15% of which are singletons. These receptors lack a known antigen. Sequenced material: naive CD4+ T cells from blood. These receptors all come from a woman between 18 and 29 years old with type 1 diabetes.

The chain employs TRBV14 and TRBJ2-3; 8 bases fit TRBD2. The trim removed 5 bases at V and 2 bases at J, leaving 12 bases unmatched. Germline CDR1 and CDR2: SGHDN and FVKESK. This CDR3 spans 17 amino acids. The chain's CDR3 is CASSTYGREATTDTQYF. DNA for the CDR3: TGTGCCAGCAGCACGTACGGGCGGGAGGCTACCACAGATACGCAGTATTTT. Full variable domain (rest looked up from reference TRBV14 and TRBJ2-3): EAGVTQFPSHSVIEKGQTVTLRCDPISGHDNLYWYRRVMGKEIKFLLHFVKESKQDESGMPNNRFLAERTGGTYSTLKVQPAELEDSGVYFCASSTYGREATTDTQYFGPGTRLTVL.

This clone was observed at least ten times. The chain couples TRBV29-1 to TRBJ2-1, with D perhaps matching TRBD2 (5 bases). From germline, CDR1 is SQVTM and CDR2 ANQGSEA. This CDR3 is built from 14 residues. Trimming pared 6 bases from V and 0 bases from J, leaving 12 bases between. The CDR3 sequence: CSVRTGRSYNEQFF. CDR3 coding DNA: TGCAGCGTCAGGACTGGGCGCTCCTACAATGAGCAGTTCTTC.

The sample holds a few counts of this clone. The chain is built from TRBV6-6 and TRBJ2-5, with 13 bases fitting TRBD2. The CDR3 covers 14 residues. Germline CDR1 and CDR2: MNHNY and SVGAGI (reference sequence). V lost 5 bases, J lost 5 bases, and 2 bases stayed unmatched. CDR3 coding DNA: TGTGCCAGCAGTCGACTAGCGGGAGGTGAGACCCAGTACTTC. Its protein is CASSRLAGGETQYF.

CDR3 nucleotides: TGCAGTGTCTGGTATAGTTTGGCTTTCTTT. Translating gives CSVWYSLAFF. The V and J genes are TRBV20-1 and TRBJ1-1; the D is unclear. The V end was cut by 7 bases, the J end by 11 bases, with 14 bases between. CDR3 size: 10 residues. Germline values: CDR1 DFQATT, CDR2 SNEGSKA (reference sequence).

In its sample, this clone was seen a few times. The genes are TRBV5-1 and TRBJ2-4, with D perhaps matching TRBD1 (6 bases). The CDR3 is made up of 16 amino acids. Trimming shortened V by 0 bases and J by 6 bases, and 16 bases separated the two germline ends. Germline values: CDR1 SGHRS, CDR2 YFSETQ. This chain's CDR3 is CASSLAPDSRGNIQYF. The CDR3 DNA reads as TGCGCCAGCAGCTTGGCCCCTGACTCCAGGGGAAACATTCAGTACTTC.

In its sample, this clone was seen once. The gene calls are TRBV9 and TRBJ2-3; D is unresolved. This CDR3 contains 13 residues. From germline, CDR1 is SGDLS and CDR2 YYNGEE. V dropped 2 bases and J dropped 3 bases, with 7 bases sitting between them. As DNA, the CDR3 is TGTGCCAGCAGCGTTACCCTAACAGATACGCAGTATTTT. It encodes CASSVTLTDTQYF. The full variable domain, with the rest looked up from reference TRBV9 and TRBJ2-3, is DSGVTQTPKHLITATGQRVTLRCSPRSGDLSVYWYQQSLDQGLQFLIQYYNGEERAKGNILERFSAQQFPDLHSELNLSSLELGDSALYFCASSVTLTDTQYFGPGTRLTVL.

This clone occurred a few times. The chain is built from TRBV5-4 and TRBJ2-3, with TRBD1 identical over 7 bases. With V trimmed by 1 base and J by 1 base, 3 bases remained unmatched. CDR1 and CDR2 from the germline V gene are SGHNT and YYREEE (reference sequence). The CDR3 sequence is 15 residues long. CDR3 DNA: TGTGCCAGCAGCTTGAGACAGGGTGGCACAGATACGCAGTATTTT. Its translation is CASSLRQGGTDTQYF.

The chain is built from TRBV4-3 and TRBJ2-1, with D uncertain. CDR3 length: 15 amino acids. The V gene lost 0 bases and the J gene lost 2 bases, with 8 bases spanning the gap. CDR1 is LGHNA, CDR2 YSLEER, per germline. CDR3 bases: TGCGCCAGCAGCCAAGAAGCCGACACCTACAATGAGCAGTTCTTC. As protein: CASSQEADTYNEQFF.

This clone was detected a few times. This rearrangement joins TRBV15 to TRBJ2-7; D perhaps matches TRBD1 (7 bases). This CDR3 region has 16 residues. The germline V gene has CDR1 LNHNV and CDR2 YYDKDF (reference sequence). The ends were cut back, 0 bases at V and 4 bases at J, with 16 bases in the middle. The CDR3 loop reads CATSREADREVYEQYF. In DNA, the CDR3 is TGTGCCACCAGCAGAGAAGCCGACAGGGAGGTTTACGAGCAGTACTTC.

The J gene is TRBJ2-5, the V gene TRBV6-5, with TRBD2 matching over 7 bases. The junction had 8 bases not matched to a gene; V was cut back by 2 bases and J by 5 bases. Germline V gives CDR1 MNHEY, CDR2 SVGAGI. The CDR3 spans 15 residues. This chain's CDR3 is CASSYGGDSTETQYF. DNA of the CDR3: TGTGCCAGCAGTTACGGGGGGGACTCCACCGAGACCCAGTACTTC.

This chain links TRBV6-5 with TRBJ2-3; perhaps TRBD2 as D (5 bases). CDR1 is MNHEY and CDR2 is SVGAGI in the germline V gene. This CDR3 spans 14 amino acids. The V gene lost 5 bases and the J gene lost 0 bases, with 9 bases spanning the gap. CDR3 loop: CASSPSSSTDTQYF. The CDR3 DNA follows: TGTGCCAGCAGTCCCTCTAGCAGCACAGATACGCAGTATTTT.

This chain connects TRBV5-6 to TRBJ2-1; 9 nucleotides agree with TRBD2. After removal of 1 base from V and 5 bases from J, the junction contained 7 bases not matched to a gene. The CDR3 is 16 amino acids. Germline CDR1 SGHDT, CDR2 YYEEEE. The CDR3 protein is CASSLKKTSGHNEQFF. The DNA for the CDR3 is TGTGCCAGCAGCTTGAAGAAGACTAGCGGTCACAATGAGCAGTTCTTC.

V usage is TRBV30 and J usage is TRBJ1-2; D ambiguous. Trimming removed 2 bases at V and 1 base at J, with 11 bases between. Germline V lookup: CDR1 GTSNPN, CDR2 SVGIG (reference sequence). CDR3 length equals 14 residues. In DNA, the CDR3 is TGTGCCTGGAGTCGAGGCCTCGATAACTATGGCTACACCTTC. Translating gives CAWSRGLDNYGYTF. Complete variable domain (other parts from reference TRBV30 and TRBJ1-2): SQTIHQWPATLVQPVGSPLSLECTVEGTSNPNLYWYRQAAGRGLQLLFYSVGIGQISSEVPQNLSASRPQDRQFILSSKKLLLSDSGFYLCAWSRGLDNYGYTFGSGTRLTVV.

V gene TRBV7-9 combines with J gene TRBJ2-7; 8 bases match TRBD1. Germline V gene data show CDR1 as SEHNR and CDR2 as FQNEAQ (reference sequence). The trim removed 5 bases at V and 2 bases at J, leaving 2 bases unmatched. The CDR3 loop spans 13 amino acids. The CDR3 here is CASSGDRTYEQYF. As DNA, the CDR3 is TGTGCCAGCAGCGGGGACAGGACCTACGAGCAGTACTTC.

This clone was recorded a few times. The gene calls are TRBV6-5 and TRBJ2-2, with D tentatively TRBD1 (5 bases). This CDR3 is 15 amino acids long. V shed 4 bases and J shed 2 bases, with 11 bases lying between them. Germline V gene data show CDR1 as MNHEY and CDR2 as SVGAGI. The CDR3 here is CASSLGPPNTGELFF. CDR3 nucleotides: TGTGCCAGCAGTTTGGGGCCGCCCAACACCGGGGAGCTGTTTTTT.

This clone came up a few times. The chain recombines TRBV11-2 with TRBJ2-7, with TRBD2 matching 10 bases. The V gene end was trimmed by 4 bases and the J gene end by 3 bases; junction bases not matched to a gene: 3. Germline CDR1 is SGHAT and CDR2 is FQNNGV. The CDR3 is made up of 14 amino acids. CDR3 in DNA: TGTGCCAGCAGCTCACTAGCGGGGATCTACGAGCAGTACTTC. Protein sequence: CASSSLAGIYEQYF.

The V gene is TRBV30, the J gene TRBJ1-4; 7 nucleotides match TRBD1. Germline V gene lookup returns CDR1 GTSNPN and CDR2 SVGIG (reference sequence). Trimming took 2 bases from V and 7 from J; bases not matched to a gene: 10. The CDR3 extends over 15 amino acids. CDR3 protein: CAWSFQGGRSEKLFF. CDR3 DNA sequence: TGTGCCTGGAGTTTCCAAGGGGGCAGGAGTGAAAAACTGTTTTTT. Using reference TRBV30 and TRBJ1-4 for the parts outside the CDR3, the full variable domain is SQTIHQWPATLVQPVGSPLSLECTVEGTSNPNLYWYRQAAGRGLQLLFYSVGIGQISSEVPQNLSASRPQDRQFILSSKKLLLSDSGFYLCAWSFQGGRSEKLFFGSGTQLSVL.

Ten or more counts support this clone. The chain combines TRBV14 with TRBJ2-7; D is perhaps TRBD2 (5 bases). V lost 3 bases and J lost 5, with 8 bases in between. Germline V gene sequence: CDR1 SGHDN, CDR2 FVKESK. The CDR3 is 12 amino acids. The CDR3 spells CASSHASHEQYV. The CDR3 bases are TGTGCCAGCAGCCACGCTAGCCACGAGCAGTACGTC.

This clone occurred a few times. The chain couples TRBV6-5 to TRBJ2-3; D ambiguous. Looked up from germline, CDR1 is MNHEY and CDR2 is SVGAGI. The CDR3 has 13 residues. Trimming removed 5 bases from V and 2 bases from J, with 8 bases in between. The CDR3 sequence is CASSRGATDTQYF. The CDR3 DNA follows: TGTGCCAGCAGTCGTGGAGCCACAGATACGCAGTATTTT.

This sequence joins TRBV14 and TRBJ2-3; D is undetermined. Germline V gene lookup returns CDR1 SGHDN and CDR2 FVKESK. The CDR3 has 10 residues. Trimming removed 10 bases from V and 2 bases from J, with 4 bases in between. DNA for the CDR3: TGTGCCACCTCCACAGATACGCAGTATTTT. It yields the protein CATSTDTQYF. The entire variable domain, with the rest obtained from reference TRBV14 and TRBJ2-3, is as follows: EAGVTQFPSHSVIEKGQTVTLRCDPISGHDNLYWYRRVMGKEIKFLLHFVKESKQDESGMPNNRFLAERTGGTYSTLKVQPAELEDSGVYFCATSTDTQYFGPGTRLTVL.

About this clone: Other DNA sequences of this sample code for an identical CDR3. The chain is built from TRBV5-1 and TRBJ2-1; D gene unclear. Between the trimmed V and J ends, which lost 4 bases and 6 bases, there was a span of 8 bases. This CDR3 has 12 amino acids. Looked up from germline, CDR1 is SGHRS and CDR2 is YFSETQ. CDR3 sequence: CASSPVSNEQFF. The CDR3, as DNA: TGCGCCAGCAGCCCGGTCTCCAATGAGCAGTTCTTC.

The V and J genes are TRBV10-2 and TRBJ2-3; D is unclear. The V end was cut by 5 bases, the J end by 2 bases, with 11 bases between. The germline gives CDR1 WSHSY, CDR2 SAAADI. The CDR3 length is 14 residues. CDR3 coding DNA: TGCGCCAGCAGTATAGACTCTTACACAGATACGCAGTATTTT. Its protein product is CASSIDSYTDTQYF.